The following is a T cell receptor (beta chain) sequence with its context. This sample was included in a study of identical twins. TCRdb used MiXCR to reprocess the 5' RACE reads, holding one entry per CDR3 protein. Of a few hundred thousand distinct CDR3 sequences listed, around 24% are singletons. The CDR3 covers 16 residues. Trimming took 1 base from V and 6 from J, leaving 16 bases between them. This same sample was also part of a study on T cells expressing NK-cell markers. This second report adds: Seven donors tested HCMV-seropositive and one tested seronegative among the eight sequenced. The same clonotypes also predominated in the CD3+CD56-NKG2C+ fraction of a handful of donors.

The receptor was derived from a young woman in good health. The chain recombines TRBV12-3 or TRBV12-4 with TRBJ2-1; no reliable D call. The sequenced sample was CD4+ T cells sorted from blood. The chain's CDR3 is CASSLGNPATSNEQFF. CDR3 nucleotides: TGTGCCAGCAGTTTAGGCAACCCCGCCACCTCCAATGAGCAGTTCTTC.